The source of this T cell receptor beta chain is a study of cytomegalovirus exposure and HLA in healthy donors (dated by TCRdb to the late 2010s). Background for the entire study: In an earlier analysis of several hundred of the donors, roughly 300 Gb of sequence data and 100 million or so unique TCR beta sequences from about 180 million T cells were reported. HLA typing included class I and class II loci at four-digit resolution. The study was designed to test whether signatures of past pathogen exposure could be identified by cataloging public T cell receptors. Among about 400 genotyped donors of the cohort, an average of approximately 240,000 unique TCR beta nucleotide sequences was sequenced per donor, of which 15% to 20% were non-productive. To decide whether each TCR beta V gene segment behaved as functional or pseudogenic, an earlier analysis of 587 of the donors relied on high-throughput TCR beta sequencing. The number of donors typed differed by locus, with 629-630 for A, B, C, DRB1 and DQB1, roughly 550 for DQA1, under 610 for DPA1, and some 450 for DPB1. Using immunosequencing, the study profiled T cell repertoires from fewer than 700 subjects and related those repertoires to cytomegalovirus serostatus. Of the roughly 400 genotyped donors, approximately 82% fell in the genetic ancestry cluster associated with self-reported Caucasian donors. The later analysis used no new phenotypic data to find candidate immune exposures, relying instead on TCR beta sequences and their occurrence across donors. Roughly five DR-DQ haplotypes were handled as single units for association and clustering because linkage in the cohort was strong. Around 320 gigabases of sequencing data and 78 million or so unique TCR sequences were included in an early release covering over 600 HLA-typed donors. In a later analysis, previously published TCR beta repertoires from some 640 donors were re-analyzed and high-resolution HLA genotyping was added so that TCR occurrence patterns could be studied. A later genetic analysis used genome-wide SNP genotypes for about three fifths of the roughly 700 donors, treating that subset as a discovery cohort. All discovery cohort repertoires had been generated using a single sequencing platform. Donor age, sex, ethnicity and CMV serostatus were compiled alongside the repertoire data. High-throughput TCR immunosequencing, statistical association of individual TCRs with disease status, and machine learning were combined to predict cytomegalovirus infection status. Along with the approximately 620-subject first cohort, a separate validation cohort of 120 different subjects was used.

The CDR3 sequence holds 11 residues, the cysteine and phenylalanine included. Just the 33-base CDR3 DNA is kept, in frame starting at base 1. V and J are truncated by 1 base and 11 bases respectively, leaving an intervening sequence of 11 bases. As encoded in the germline V gene (reference sequence), CDR1 is DFQATT while CDR2 is SNEGSKA. Details on this clone: The antigen this receptor binds is unknown. Per-base qualities were not stored, and no clone one base away is much larger.

The method behind the library was the immunoSEQ multiplex PCR assay. For the multiplex PCR, a mixture combining 60 forward primers for TCR Vbeta segments and 13 reverse primers for TCR Jbeta segments was used. The CDR3 region of rearranged TCR beta genes was amplified from genomic DNA by a multiplex PCR assay. The amplified TCR beta libraries were sequenced on the Illumina HiSeq System as 87-base-pair reads. The paper's processing steps were these. In a later analysis, tens of millions of unique TCR beta chains were counted across the 500 to 850 repertoires, and around 10 million of these chains were shared by at least two donors. A nearest-neighbor algorithm error-corrected the raw reads and collapsed the reads into unique sequences, merging closely related sequences to remove PCR and sequencing errors. To assign V, D and J gene segments, CDR3 sequences were aligned to IMGT reference sequences. For a sequence to be retained, a match of at least six nucleotides to both a V gene segment and a J gene segment was required. A rearrangement counted as productive if the CDR3 had no stop codons and remained in frame with V and J, and every other rearrangement counted as non-productive. Following IMGT convention, CDR3 was defined as the stretch from the second conserved V-encoded cysteine up to the conserved J-encoded phenylalanine. The earlier analysis of fewer than 750 of the donors excluded sequences that lacked an unambiguous match to a single V gene segment. An earlier analysis of just under 600 of the donors called V segments functional above 56.7% productive rearrangements and segregating when the between-donor standard deviation exceeded 5%. A statistical classification framework was built to diagnose cytomegalovirus status from the catalog of TCR beta chain sequences. V and J gene assignment, in a later analysis, came from comparing TCR nucleotide sequences with IMGT/GENE-DB human TR gene sequences. The TCRdist pipeline was used in a later analysis to assign CDR3 sequences and most-parsimonious VDJ recombination scenarios. In a later analysis, each TCR beta chain was defined by its CDR3 amino acid sequence together with its V-gene family, and reads lacking a unique V-gene family were excluded. As a way to deal with suspected cross-contamination and a sequencing artifact, a later analysis dropped hundreds of nucleotide sequences that were highly shared and had low generation probability. In a later analysis, a clonal expansion index was calculated for each public chain from normalized within-repertoire ranks of inferred template counts. A later analysis computed generation probabilities with a VDJ recombination model fitted to out-of-frame rearrangements, and checked the results against IGoR. In a later analysis, hypergeometric tests were used to score TCR-TCR, TCR-HLA and TCR-CMV co-occurrence, with a repertoire-size bias correction applied to TCR pairs. A later analysis estimated false discovery rates by permuting HLA or CMV assignments 20 times. In a later analysis, co-occurring TCRs were grouped with DBSCAN, and TCRdist sequence similarity was added when clustering was performed within HLA-allele-positive subsets. Co-occurrence clustering excluded repertoires with fewer than 30,000 or more than 120,000 public chains, plus five with anomalous nucleotide sharing. TCRdb retrieved this table from immuneACCESS and kept in-frame rearrangements only. Not all clones are present; in checked studies, unresolved V genes account for under half, and no reason is known for the remainder. D and trimming come from the DNA, and the V and J calls and clone size come from that table. The sample contains fewer than 250,000 clones, 65% to 85% of them found a single time. The ten largest clones capture about 0.77% of the sample.

The cohort was made up of several hundred healthy bone marrow donors. At the time of sampling, all cohort members were nominally healthy, though unrecorded immune exposures were likely present. The donor tested CMV seronegative, placing the donor among the 350 to 400 seronegative members of the cohort. A peripheral blood sample was provided by each donor, and peripheral blood mononuclear cells were used for TCR beta sequencing. The Qiagen DNeasy Blood Extraction Kit was used to extract genomic DNA from the blood cell samples. What the research found in general, with its limitations: In a later analysis, around 17,000 TCR beta sequences were associated with specific HLA alleles at a false discovery rate of 0.05. Because some donors lacked HLA typing at each locus, the association tests relied only on the typed subset. A group of highly shared sequence variants was considered likely to be a technical artifact of the sequencing pipeline. The cohort was sequenced for TCR beta chains only, and without alpha or paired-chain data the features that could be detected were limited. In the study, around 150 TCR beta chains were listed as associated with cytomegalovirus. Broadly in line with IMGT annotations, most TCR beta V segments showed up in productive rearrangements about 87% or about 30% of the time in an earlier analysis of under 700 of the donors. When HLA alleles, especially DR and DQ, strongly co-occurred, TCR associations were difficult to assign to individual alleles. A later analysis found that most CMV-associated TCR beta chains appeared HLA-restricted, with HLA associations seemingly driven largely by CMV exposure. According to a later genetic analysis, donors in an Asian-associated ancestry cluster had fewer N-insertions in productive TCRs than the approximately 690-donor mean. While some public TCRs were present in many individuals, most TCR sequences turned up only very rarely across donors. The classifier was reported to diagnose cytomegalovirus status with high specificity and sensitivity in both the original and validation cohorts. CMV serostatus was the only immune exposure information available for the cohort. Correlated functional status among segregating V segments might be attributable to linkage disequilibrium, but an unknown experimental factor could not be ruled out. A later analysis reported that several top co-occurrence clusters appeared linked to parvovirus B19, influenza, CMV and Epstein-Barr virus. In a later analysis, TCR association rates were found to vary across HLA loci, with the most associated TCRs seen for DRB1 alleles and the fewest for HLA-C alleles. V-gene and J-gene trimming of TCR beta chains was associated with a missense DCLRE1C variant in a later genetic analysis, and the association was replicated in an independent cohort. A few of the identified cytomegalovirus-associated TCR beta chains were confirmed in vitro to be specific for cytomegalovirus antigens. Because counts were too low, seventeen rarely observed V segments, including chromosome 9 orphons, were excluded from the earlier analysis of roughly 580 of the donors. A further reported finding was that TCR beta sequences accurately predicted the HLA-A and HLA-B alleles for most subjects in the first cohort. A later analysis found that HLA-associated TCR beta chains were more clonally expanded and had lower generation probabilities than equally common non-associated chains. The authors suggested that the approach could potentially be extended to other disease states and immunological phenotypes. Because the 87-base-pair reads could not distinguish some IMGT-functional V segments, including TRBV6-2 and TRBV6-3, those segments were excluded. Roughly uniform sequencing depth across donors was assumed in presence/absence analyses, although this assumption may not hold.

The material sequenced was PBMCs. The sequence was collected from a boy between 2 and 15 years old in good health and CMV-seronegative. The chain links TRBV20-1 with TRBJ1-1; the D segment cannot be called with confidence. CDR3 loop: CSARGSRSAFF. The DNA sequence reads TGCAGTGCTAGAGGCTCGCGGAGTGCTTTCTTT.